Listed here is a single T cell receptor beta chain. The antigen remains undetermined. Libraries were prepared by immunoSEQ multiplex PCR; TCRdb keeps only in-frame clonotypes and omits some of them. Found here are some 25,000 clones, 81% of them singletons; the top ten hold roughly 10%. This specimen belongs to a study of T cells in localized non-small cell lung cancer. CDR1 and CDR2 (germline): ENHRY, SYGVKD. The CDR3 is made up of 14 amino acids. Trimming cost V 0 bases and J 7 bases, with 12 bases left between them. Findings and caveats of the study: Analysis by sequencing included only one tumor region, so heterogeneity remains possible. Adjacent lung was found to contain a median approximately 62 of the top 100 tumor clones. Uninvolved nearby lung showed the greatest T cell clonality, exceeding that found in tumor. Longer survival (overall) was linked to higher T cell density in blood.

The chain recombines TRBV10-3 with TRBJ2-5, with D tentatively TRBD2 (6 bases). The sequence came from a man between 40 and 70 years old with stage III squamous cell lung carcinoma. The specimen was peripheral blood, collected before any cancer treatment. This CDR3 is CAISESPFSGTQYF. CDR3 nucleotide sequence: TGTGCCATCAGTGAGTCGCCCTTTAGCGGGACCCAGTACTTC.